These 15 T cell receptor beta chains came from one sample sequenced in a study of blood T cells in healthy people across ages. Through a sample-barcoded 5' primer and a J-beta primer mix, a second PCR was run for roughly 7 to 11 cycles. TCRdb recomputed calls from the 5' RACE reads with MiXCR, one row per CDR3 protein. The data show hundreds of thousands of distinct CDR3 sequences, under 70% seen once. Sequenced sample: blood. These receptor sequences come from a man aged 55 to 70 in good health.

J is TRBJ1-2 and V is TRBV10-3; TRBD1 might be the D (5 bases). CDR1 and CDR2 from the germline V gene are ENHRY and SYGVKD. The CDR3 extends over 15 amino acids. The germline V and J ends were trimmed by 3 bases and 2 bases, with 13 bases remaining between them. The CDR3 DNA is TGTGCCATCAGTGACCCCGGAGGGGTAAACTATGGCTACACCTTC. Protein product: CAISDPGGVNYGYTF.

The rearrangement uses TRBV20-1 and TRBJ2-3, with TRBD2 identical over 7 bases. In germline, CDR1 is DFQATT, CDR2 SNEGSKA (reference sequence). This CDR3 contains 18 residues. Unmatched junction bases numbered 15, after V lost 3 bases and J lost 0 bases. CDR3 in amino acids: CSASNAGERDTSTDTQYF. CDR3 DNA: TGCAGTGCTAGTAATGCGGGGGAACGCGATACTAGCACAGATACGCAGTATTTT.

This chain joins TRBV20-1 and TRBJ1-6; 7 bases map to TRBD1. Trimming took 6 bases from V and 9 from J; bases not matched to a gene: 8. This CDR3 spans 13 amino acids. The germline CDR1 and CDR2 sequences are DFQATT and SNEGSKA (reference sequence). Here the CDR3 reads CSARDRGASPLHF. The DNA for the CDR3 is TGCAGTGCCCGGGACAGAGGCGCTTCACCCCTCCACTTT.

Remarks on this clonotype: One junction end disagrees with the germline gene, perhaps due to a read error. The chain combines TRBV7-2 with TRBJ2-7; D is undetermined. The V gene's germline CDR1 is SGHTA and CDR2 FQGNSA. This CDR3 comprises 16 residues. Written as DNA, the CDR3 is TGTGCCAGCAGCTTAGTCGGCGGCACCGGCTCCGACGAGCAGTACTTC. Translating it yields CASSLVGGTGSDEQYF.

This chain connects TRBV7-2 to TRBJ1-2; a weak D match, TRBD1 (5 bases). The V end was cut by 1 base, the J end by 2 bases, with 11 bases between. CDR3 length: 15 amino acids. CDR1 SGHTA and CDR2 FQGNSA come from the germline V gene. The CDR3 coding sequence is TGTGCCAGCAGCTTAGTAAGAGGGGCCAACTATGGCTACACCTTC. This codes for CASSLVRGANYGYTF.

The chain joins TRBV6-6 to TRBJ2-4; TRBD1 matches at 9 bases. J gave up 1 base and V 7 bases, and 8 bases lay outside the gene matches. The germline CDR1 and CDR2 sequences are MNHNY and SVGAGI (reference sequence). The CDR3 has 16 amino acids. Here the CDR3 reads CASNDRGYEAKNIQYF. DNA of the CDR3: TGTGCCAGCAACGACAGGGGGTATGAGGCCAAAAACATTCAGTACTTC.

This rearrangement joins TRBV7-2 to TRBJ2-1; maybe TRBD2 (5 bases). The V end was cut by 4 bases, the J end by 4 bases, with 11 bases between. Per germline, CDR1 SGHTA and CDR2 FQGNSA. The length of the CDR3 is 14 residues. The CDR3 DNA reads as TGTGCCAGCAGCTACCGCCGGGGTTACAATGAGCAGTTCTTC. It is translated as CASSYRRGYNEQFF.

This chain connects TRBV20-1 to TRBJ1-4, with 8 bases aligning to TRBD1. The V and J ends lost 5 bases and 3 bases, in that order; junction bases with no gene match: 5. Germline loops: CDR1 DFQATT, CDR2 SNEGSKA (reference sequence). The CDR3 spans 14 residues. As DNA, the CDR3 is TGCAGTGCTCCCGACAGGGGAGCTAATGAAAAACTGTTTTTT. Translation: CSAPDRGANEKLFF.

V and J are TRBV9 and TRBJ2-5, with 9 bases lining up with TRBD2. Per the germline V gene, CDR1 is SGDLS and CDR2 is YYNGEE. J gave up 1 base and V 1 base, and 5 bases lay outside the gene matches. This CDR3 is 16 amino acids long. The CDR3 DNA follows: TGTGCCAGCAGCGTATCCACTAGCGGGCTCCAAGAGACCCAGTACTTC. Encoded protein: CASSVSTSGLQETQYF.

The rearrangement uses TRBV3-1 and TRBJ1-1; D remains unclear. The V and J ends lost 3 bases and 0 bases respectively, with 11 bases between them. This CDR3 has 15 amino acids. CDR1 and CDR2 from the germline V gene are LGHDT and YNNKEL (reference sequence). The CDR3 protein is CASSHKGYMNTEAFF. As DNA, the CDR3 is TGTGCCAGCAGCCACAAAGGGTATATGAACACTGAAGCTTTCTTT.

The V call is TRBV20-1, the J call TRBJ2-5; no reliable D call. Germline values: CDR1 DFQATT, CDR2 SNEGSKA (reference sequence). V was clipped by 8 bases and J by 4 bases, with 17 bases between them. The CDR3 extends over 13 amino acids. For the CDR3, the DNA is TGCAGTACTCACACCGGGCAGAGAGAGACCCAGTACTTC. As protein: CSTHTGQRETQYF.

The CDR3 DNA follows: TGTGCCAGCAGGACCCCCAGCAGGGGGGGCACTGAAGCTTTCTTT. This sequence encodes CASRTPSRGGTEAFF. This sequence joins TRBV21-1 and TRBJ1-1; the table names TRBD1, a call not compared with the DNA. TRBV21-1 is given as a pseudogene. The CDR3 loop spans 15 amino acids.

V is TRBV7-3 and J is TRBJ2-1; D perhaps matches TRBD1 (5 bases). The CDR3 is 15 residues long. V dropped 2 bases and J dropped 7 bases, with 15 bases sitting between them. Germline CDR1 SGHTA, CDR2 FQGTGA. Here the CDR3 reads CASSLAVQGRNEQFF. The CDR3 DNA reads as TGTGCCAGCAGCTTAGCGGTCCAGGGAAGGAATGAGCAGTTCTTC.

V usage is TRBV4-1 and J usage is TRBJ2-5; possibly TRBD1 for D (5 bases). The CDR3 has 15 residues. CDR1 and CDR2 from the germline V gene are MGHRA and YSYEKL. The ends were cut back, 2 bases at V and 5 bases at J, with 15 bases in the middle. The CDR3 DNA reads TGCGCCAGCAGCCAAAGGGGCAGGGTTGGGGAGACCCAGTACTTC. Translated: CASSQRGRVGETQYF.

The J gene is TRBJ2-6, the V gene TRBV6-1, with 10 bases matching TRBD1. Germline values: CDR1 MNHNS, CDR2 SASEGT. The CDR3 runs 18 residues. V shed 5 bases and J 0 bases; nucleotides not matched to a gene: 7. CDR3 sequence: CASSPRDRGHSGANVLTF. CDR3 DNA: TGTGCCAGCAGTCCCCGGGACAGGGGCCACTCTGGGGCCAACGTCCTGACTTTC.